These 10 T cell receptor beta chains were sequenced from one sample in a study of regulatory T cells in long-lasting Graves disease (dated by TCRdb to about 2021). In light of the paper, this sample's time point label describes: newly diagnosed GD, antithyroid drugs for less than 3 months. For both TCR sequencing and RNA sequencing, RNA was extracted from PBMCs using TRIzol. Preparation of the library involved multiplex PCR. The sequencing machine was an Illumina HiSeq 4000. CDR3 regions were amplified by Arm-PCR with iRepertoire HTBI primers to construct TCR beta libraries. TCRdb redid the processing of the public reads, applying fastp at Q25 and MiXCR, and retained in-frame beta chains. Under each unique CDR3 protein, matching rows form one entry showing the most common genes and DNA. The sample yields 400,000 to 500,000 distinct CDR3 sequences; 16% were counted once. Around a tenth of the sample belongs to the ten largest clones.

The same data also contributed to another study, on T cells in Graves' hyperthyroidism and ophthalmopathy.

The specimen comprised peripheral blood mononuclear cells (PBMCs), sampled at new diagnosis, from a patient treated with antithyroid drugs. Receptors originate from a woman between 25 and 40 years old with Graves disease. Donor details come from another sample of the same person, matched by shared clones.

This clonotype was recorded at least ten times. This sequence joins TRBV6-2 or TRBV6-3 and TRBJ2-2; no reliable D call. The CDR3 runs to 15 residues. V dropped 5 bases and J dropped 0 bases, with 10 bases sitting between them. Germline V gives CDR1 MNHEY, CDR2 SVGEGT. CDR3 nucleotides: TGTGCCAGCAGTGTGACAACGACGAACACCGGGGAGCTGTTTTTT. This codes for CASSVTTTNTGELFF.

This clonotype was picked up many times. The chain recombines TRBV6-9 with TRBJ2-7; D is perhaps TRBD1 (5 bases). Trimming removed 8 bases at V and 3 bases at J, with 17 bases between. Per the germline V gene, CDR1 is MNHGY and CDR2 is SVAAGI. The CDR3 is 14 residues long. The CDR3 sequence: CASPPIDSFYEQYF. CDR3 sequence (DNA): TGTGCCAGCCCGCCGATCGACAGTTTCTACGAGCAGTACTTC.

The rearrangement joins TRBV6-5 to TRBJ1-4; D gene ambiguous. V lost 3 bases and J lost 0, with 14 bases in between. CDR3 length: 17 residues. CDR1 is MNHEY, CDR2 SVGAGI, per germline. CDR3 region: CASSYLSVIATNEKLFF. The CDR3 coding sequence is TGTGCCAGCAGTTATTTGTCTGTCATCGCAACTAATGAAAAACTGTTTTTT.

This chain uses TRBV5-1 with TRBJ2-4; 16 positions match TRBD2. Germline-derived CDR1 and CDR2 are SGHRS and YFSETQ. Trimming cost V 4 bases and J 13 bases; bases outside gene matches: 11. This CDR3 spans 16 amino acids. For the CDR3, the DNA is TGCGCCAGCAGCAAAGGGACTAGCGGGAGGGCAAGCGTACAGTACTTC. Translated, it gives CASSKGTSGRASVQYF.

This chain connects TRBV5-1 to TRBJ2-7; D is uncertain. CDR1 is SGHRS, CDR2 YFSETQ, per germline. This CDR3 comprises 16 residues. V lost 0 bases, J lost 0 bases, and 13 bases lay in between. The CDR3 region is CASSLVPGRFSYEQYF. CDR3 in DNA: TGCGCCAGCAGCTTGGTCCCAGGCCGCTTCTCCTACGAGCAGTACTTC.

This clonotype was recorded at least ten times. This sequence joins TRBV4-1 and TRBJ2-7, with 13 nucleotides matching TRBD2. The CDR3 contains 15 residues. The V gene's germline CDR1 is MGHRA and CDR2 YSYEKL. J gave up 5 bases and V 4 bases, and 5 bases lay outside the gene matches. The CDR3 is CASSLLLAGGNEQYF. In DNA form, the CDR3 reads TGCGCCAGCAGCCTTCTACTAGCGGGAGGGAACGAGCAGTACTTC.

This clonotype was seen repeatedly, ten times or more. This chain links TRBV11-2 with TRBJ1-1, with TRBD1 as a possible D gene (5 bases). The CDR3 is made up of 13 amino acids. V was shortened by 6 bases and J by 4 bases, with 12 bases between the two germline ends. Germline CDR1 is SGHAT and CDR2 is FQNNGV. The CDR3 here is CASSLSGGTEAFF. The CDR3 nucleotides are TGTGCCAGCAGTTTATCGGGGGGCACTGAAGCTTTCTTT.

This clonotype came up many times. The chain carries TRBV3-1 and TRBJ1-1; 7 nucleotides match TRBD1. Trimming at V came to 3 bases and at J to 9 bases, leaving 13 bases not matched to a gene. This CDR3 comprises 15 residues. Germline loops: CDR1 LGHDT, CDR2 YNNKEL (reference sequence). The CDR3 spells CASSHQLQTGNKAFF. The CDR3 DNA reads TGTGCCAGCAGCCACCAACTCCAGACAGGGAACAAAGCTTTCTTT.

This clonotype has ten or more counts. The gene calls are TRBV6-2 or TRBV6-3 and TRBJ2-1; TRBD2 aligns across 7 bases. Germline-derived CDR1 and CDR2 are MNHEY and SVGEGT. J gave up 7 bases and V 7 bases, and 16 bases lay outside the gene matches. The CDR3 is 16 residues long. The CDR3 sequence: CASTVLGLGMGNEQFF. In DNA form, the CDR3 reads TGTGCCAGCACAGTCCTCGGACTAGGGATGGGGAATGAGCAGTTCTTC.

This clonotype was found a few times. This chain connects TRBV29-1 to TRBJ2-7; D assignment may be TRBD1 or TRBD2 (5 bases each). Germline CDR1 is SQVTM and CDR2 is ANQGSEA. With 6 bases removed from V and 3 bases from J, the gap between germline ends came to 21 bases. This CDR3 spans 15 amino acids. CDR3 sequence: CSVNSPGPRGYEQYF. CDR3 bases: TGCAGCGTGAACTCTCCGGGACCGAGGGGCTACGAGCAGTACTTC.